Reported below is one T cell receptor (beta chain). The data derive from a study of CD8+CD57+ T cells in acquired aplastic anemia. About the research overall: Each DNA sample taken from sorted CD4+ and CD8+ cells came to about 3 ug on average.

Patients chosen for sequencing had shown CD8+CD57+ cell expansion by flow cytometry. There were no patients without severe acquired aplastic anemia. By the time of blood sampling, patients had still received no therapy. CDR1 is LNHDA and CDR2 is SQIVND in the germline V gene (reference sequence). Trimming shortened V by 5 bases and J by 5 bases, and 17 bases separated the two germline ends. CDR3 size: 15 residues. Genomic DNA, the template, was used for profiling of the TCR beta VDJ and CDR3. Each CDR3 protein gets one entry after TCRdb re-called the reads with MiXCR. The sample holds fewer than 250,000 distinct CDR3 sequences, roughly 50% seen once.

This chain links TRBV19 with TRBJ2-3; tentatively, D is TRBD2 (5 bases). This TCR came from a human donor with aplastic anemia. The sequencing input was sorted CD4+, CD8+, or CD8+CD57+ T cells (not recorded which) from PBMCs. The CDR3 loop reads CASSSRSSEIDTQYF. The DNA of the CDR3 is TGTGCCAGTAGTTCCCGTAGTAGCGAAATAGATACGCAGTATTTT. Complete variable domain (other parts from reference TRBV19 and TRBJ2-3): DGGITQSPKYLFRKEGQNVTLSCEQNLNHDAMYWYRQDPGQGLRLIYYSQIVNDFQKGDIAEGYSVSREKKESFPLTVTSAQKNPTAFYLCASSSRSSEIDTQYFGPGTRLTVL.